Following are 12 T cell receptor beta chains from one sample sequenced in a study of identical twins. Via MiXCR, TCRdb re-called the 5' RACE reads, giving one row per CDR3 protein. This table holds some 190,000 distinct CDR3 sequences, about a sixth found once. The data were also submitted as part of a second study, on T cells expressing NK-cell markers.

Sequenced sample: CD8+ T cells sorted from blood. The receptors stem from a woman in her late teens or twenties in good health.

This clonotype was seen only a few times. The chain links TRBV27 to TRBJ2-7; D remains ambiguous. Trimming took off 1 base at V and 3 bases at J, with 16 bases between the two ends. Germline CDR1 and CDR2: MNHEY and SMNVEV (reference sequence). The CDR3 loop spans 16 amino acids. For the CDR3, the DNA is TGTGCCAGCAGTTTATTGACGGGCAGTGCTAACTACGAGCAGTACTTC. Translation: CASSLLTGSANYEQYF.

This clonotype turned up a few times. V is TRBV5-1 and J is TRBJ1-1; D unresolved. This CDR3 is built from 14 residues. Trimming stripped 2 bases from V and 1 base from J, with 9 bases between. Looked up from germline, CDR1 is SGHRS and CDR2 is YFSETQ. CDR3 in amino acids: CASSFPGKNTEAFF. CDR3 bases: TGCGCCAGCAGCTTTCCCGGAAAGAACACTGAAGCTTTCTTT.

The V gene is TRBV27, the J gene TRBJ2-3; D is perhaps TRBD2 (6 bases). The CDR3 runs to 17 residues. The germline V and J ends were trimmed by 5 bases and 3 bases, with 21 bases remaining between them. Germline CDR1 is MNHEY and CDR2 is SMNVEV (reference sequence). Written as DNA, the CDR3 is TGTGCCAGCAGTACCCTTTTCGGTCGGGGAGGAACAGATACGCAGTATTTT. Residues: CASSTLFGRGGTDTQYF.

This sequence joins TRBV9 and TRBJ2-7, with TRBD2 identical over 12 bases. This CDR3 comprises 15 residues. Germline CDR1 and CDR2: SGDLS and YYNGEE. J lost 2 bases, V lost 4 bases, and 4 bases had no gene match. The CDR3: CASSLAGGMTYEQYF. In DNA form, the CDR3 reads TGTGCCAGCAGCCTAGCGGGGGGGATGACCTACGAGCAGTACTTC.

The chain uses TRBV3-1 and TRBJ2-7; possibly TRBD2 for D (5 bases). The V and J ends lost 0 bases and 6 bases respectively, with 9 bases between them. From germline, CDR1 is LGHDT and CDR2 YNNKEL (reference sequence). This CDR3 has 13 residues. The CDR3 DNA follows: TGTGCCAGCAGCCAAGAACGAGGAGGCGAGCAGTACTTC. Translated: CASSQERGGEQYF.

The table lists this clonotype with a few counts. The chain links TRBV13 to TRBJ2-7; no clear D. The CDR3 spans 14 residues. Germline V gene sequence: CDR1 PRHDT, CDR2 FYEKMQ (reference sequence). The V end lost 5 bases, the J end lost 5 bases, and 16 bases lay between the germline ends. The CDR3 protein is CASSPAAERNEQYF. The CDR3 DNA reads as TGTGCCAGCAGCCCCGCGGCAGAGAGAAACGAGCAGTACTTC.

The rearrangement joins TRBV5-8 to TRBJ2-1; D remains unclear. The CDR3 contains 16 residues. The germline V gene encodes CDR1 SGHTS and CDR2 YDEGEE. V shed 5 bases and J shed 2 bases, with 17 bases lying between them. CDR3 coding DNA: TGTGCCAGCAGGTTGCTCCTCGACACCACCTACAATGAGCAGTTCTTC. Its translation is CASRLLLDTTYNEQFF.

The sample holds many counts of this clonotype. The chain joins TRBV6-1 to TRBJ1-2; D gene uncertain. Germline CDR1 and CDR2: MNHNS and SASEGT. Trimming shortened V by 6 bases and J by 4 bases, and 21 bases separated the two germline ends. This CDR3 is 16 amino acids long. The CDR3: CASRNWKNSGSYGYTF. The CDR3 DNA sequence: TGTGCCAGCAGAAACTGGAAAAACAGTGGTAGCTATGGCTACACCTTC.

The chain couples TRBV12-3 or TRBV12-4 to TRBJ2-7; D remains unclear. The CDR3 spans 13 residues. V was shortened by 4 bases and J by 5 bases, with 12 bases between the two germline ends. The CDR3 reads CASSYGSPDEQYF. Written as DNA, the CDR3 is TGTGCCAGCAGTTATGGCAGCCCGGACGAGCAGTACTTC.

V and J are TRBV27 and TRBJ2-7; D is possibly TRBD1 (6 bases). The length of the CDR3 is 15 residues. Germline V gene sequence: CDR1 MNHEY, CDR2 SMNVEV (reference sequence). Trimming pared 5 bases from V and 4 bases from J, leaving 18 bases between. The CDR3 sequence: CASSPQTGISYEQYF. The CDR3 DNA sequence: TGTGCCAGCAGTCCGCAAACAGGGATATCGTACGAGCAGTACTTC.

The J gene is TRBJ2-7, the V gene TRBV20-1; D gene ambiguous. Germline CDR1 DFQATT, CDR2 SNEGSKA (reference sequence). The CDR3 sequence is 13 residues long. The ends were cut back, 1 base at V and 0 bases at J, with 7 bases in the middle. The CDR3 DNA reads as TGCAGTGCTAGAGCCCAGAGCTCCTACGAGCAGTACTTC. It codes for CSARAQSSYEQYF.

The V gene is TRBV20-1, the J gene TRBJ2-2, with a possible D match to TRBD2 (5 bases). The CDR3 runs to 15 residues. Germline-derived CDR1 and CDR2 are DFQATT and SNEGSKA (reference sequence). Trimming took 7 bases from V and 0 from J, leaving 15 bases between them. This chain's CDR3 is CSVPEAVTNTGELFF. CDR3 bases: TGCAGTGTCCCAGAAGCGGTGACGAACACCGGGGAGCTGTTTTTT.